This section outlines one TCR beta chain sequence together with its context. Its antigen is not yet known. The input lacks base qualities; no much larger clone sits a single base away. The trial excluded patients who had a history of autoimmune disease or were on systemic immunosuppression. Peripheral blood for TCR sequencing was collected from all dose cohorts at baseline, on cycle 4 day 1, and on cycle 7 day 1. Samples were obtained from an open-label, multicenter, first-in-human phase I dose-escalation trial of ivuxolimab. Adults with locally advanced or metastatic head and neck squamous cell, hepatocellular, melanoma or renal cell carcinoma were enrolled in the trial. Before TCR sequencing, CD4+ T cells and CD8+ T cells from peripheral blood were sorted into separate populations. This specimen comes from a study of OX40 agonist ivuxolimab in advanced cancers. Background for the entire study: Ivuxolimab was a fully human IgG2 agonistic monoclonal antibody targeting the costimulatory receptor OX40 (CD134). Intravenous ivuxolimab was administered to patients every 2 weeks at six dose levels: 0.01, 0.1, 0.3, 1.5, 3 and 10 mg/kg. Of the approximately 53 patients in dose escalation, about 20 had hepatocellular carcinoma, some 15 had melanoma, 9 had renal cell carcinoma and 9 had head and neck cancer. In the dose-escalation cohort, more than 75% of patients were male, and the mean age was approximately 60 years, with a range of about 20 to 79. Patients were allowed to have had prior anti-PD-1, anti-PD-L1 or anti-CTLA-4 therapy, and around 41% of the dose-escalation patients had previously received checkpoint inhibitors. Partial responses occurred in three dose-escalation patients, of whom one had hepatocellular carcinoma and two had cutaneous melanoma. The purpose of peripheral TCRbeta sequencing was to test whether ivuxolimab changed TCR sequence diversity and led to clonal T-cell expansion. The paper reports the monotherapy dose-escalation portion (N of about 50 patients) of the phase I ivuxolimab trial. What the work shows at the level of the full study, not this receptor alone: After ivuxolimab, more expanded clones were found on average in CD8+ T cells than in CD4+ T cells. Low levels of normalized T-cell clonal expansion were also seen in some patients who did not respond. At doses of 0.1 to 3.0 mg/kg, clonal expansion of both CD4+ and CD8+ blood T cells was observed from baseline to week 6. Antigen specificity was not determined for the clonally expanded peripheral T cells. In the 0.1-3.0 mg/kg groups, partial responders were among the patients with the lowest normalized peripheral clonal expansion, particularly in CD8+ T cells.

Ends trimmed: V by 0 bases, J by 4 bases; bases unmatched to a gene: 5. CDR1 and CDR2 are drawn from the germline V gene: SGDLS, YYNGEE. From cysteine to phenylalanine, the CDR3 is 16 amino acids long. Only the CDR3 portion is preserved as DNA: 48 bases, with reading frame beginning at the first base. Genomic DNA was extracted from sorted cells for sequencing of the TCRbeta CDR3 region. TCRbeta CDR3 regions were sequenced using the immunoSEQ Assay. TCRdb took this table from immuneACCESS and kept in-frame rearrangements with V and J called. Such tables lack part of the clones; where checked against another copy, unresolved V genes explain under half of the gap, and the rest is unexplained. Across this sample there are tens of thousands of clones, with roughly 89% seen only once. The ten largest make up roughly 0.8% of the sample.

The sequences come from CD4+ or CD8+ T cells sorted from blood, collected in a trial of the OX40 agonist ivuxolimab. The sequence links TRBV9 to TRBJ2-5; 11 junctional bases match TRBD2. This clonotype was obtained from an adult with an advanced solid tumor such as melanoma, head and neck, liver or kidney cancer. The CDR3 amino acid sequence is: CASSVGNSGGAETQYF. The bases are TGTGCCAGCAGCGTAGGAAATAGCGGGGGGGCAGAGACCCAGTACTTC. With all but the CDR3 taken from the reference TRBV9 and TRBJ2-5 genes, the full variable domain is: DSGVTQTPKHLITATGQRVTLRCSPRSGDLSVYWYQQSLDQGLQFLIQYYNGEERAKGNILERFSAQQFPDLHSELNLSSLELGDSALYFCASSVGNSGGAETQYFGPGTRLLVL.